This TCR beta chain was documented in a study of cytomegalovirus exposure and HLA in healthy donors. Study at large: A prior study identified 117 million unique TCR beta sequences from 190 million or so T cells. Study-level points and caveats: For most TCR beta V segments, an earlier analysis put the productive rate at about 90% or about 30% of the time. Later analysis suggested most CMV-associated TCR beta chains were HLA-restricted.

CDR3 length equals 15 residues. Germline CDR1 and CDR2: PRHDT and FYEKMQ (reference sequence). V shed 5 bases, J shed 0 bases, and the junction held 5 bases outside the gene matches. Both 60 Vbeta primers and 13 Jbeta primers went into the PCR. TCRdb's copy holds only in-frame clones and misses some; the assay was immunoSEQ multiplex PCR. The sample yields around 140,000 clones, about 73% seen once. A word on this clone: Antigen: not known.

V usage is TRBV13 and J usage is TRBJ2-5; 8 positions agree with TRBD2. The sample comprised PBMCs. The sequence derives from a woman aged 55-70 years in good health and CMV-seropositive. This CDR3 is CASSPRGGYQETQYF. The CDR3 DNA is TGTGCCAGCAGCCCCCGGGGGGGGTACCAAGAGACCCAGTACTTC.